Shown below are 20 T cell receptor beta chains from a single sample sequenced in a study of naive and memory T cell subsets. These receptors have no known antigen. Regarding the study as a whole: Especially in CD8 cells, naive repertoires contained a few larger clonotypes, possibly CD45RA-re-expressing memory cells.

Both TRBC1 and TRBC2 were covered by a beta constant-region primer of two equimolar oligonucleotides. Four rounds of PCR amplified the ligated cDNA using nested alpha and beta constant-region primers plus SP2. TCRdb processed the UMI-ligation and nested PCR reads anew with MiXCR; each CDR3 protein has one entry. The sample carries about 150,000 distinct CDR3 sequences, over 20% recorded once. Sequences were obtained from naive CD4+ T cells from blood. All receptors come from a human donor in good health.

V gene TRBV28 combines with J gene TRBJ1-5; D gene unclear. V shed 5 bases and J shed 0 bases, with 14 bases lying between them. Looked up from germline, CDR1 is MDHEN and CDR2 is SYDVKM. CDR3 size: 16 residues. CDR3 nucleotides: TGTGCCAGCAGTCCGATTGAAACCTATAGCAATCAGCCCCAGCATTTT. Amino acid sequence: CASSPIETYSNQPQHF.

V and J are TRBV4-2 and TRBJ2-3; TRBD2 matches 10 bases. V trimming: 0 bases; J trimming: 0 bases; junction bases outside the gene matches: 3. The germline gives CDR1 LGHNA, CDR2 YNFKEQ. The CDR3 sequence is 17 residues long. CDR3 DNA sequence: TGTGCCAGCAGCCAAGAAGCTAGCGGGAGTAGCACAGATACGCAGTATTTT. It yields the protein CASSQEASGSSTDTQYF.

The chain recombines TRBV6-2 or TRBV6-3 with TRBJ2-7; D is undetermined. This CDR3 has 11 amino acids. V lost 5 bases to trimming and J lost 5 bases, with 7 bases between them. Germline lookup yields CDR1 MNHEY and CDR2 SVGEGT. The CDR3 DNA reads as TGTGCCAGCAGTCCTATGCACGAGCAGTACTTC. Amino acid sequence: CASSPMHEQYF.

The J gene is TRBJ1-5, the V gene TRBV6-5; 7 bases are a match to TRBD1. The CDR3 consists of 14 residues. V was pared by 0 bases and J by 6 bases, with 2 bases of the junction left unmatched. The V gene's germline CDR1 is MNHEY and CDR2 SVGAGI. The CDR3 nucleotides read TGTGCCAGCAGTTACTCGGAGGGGGCTCAGCCCCAGCATTTT. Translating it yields CASSYSEGAQPQHF.

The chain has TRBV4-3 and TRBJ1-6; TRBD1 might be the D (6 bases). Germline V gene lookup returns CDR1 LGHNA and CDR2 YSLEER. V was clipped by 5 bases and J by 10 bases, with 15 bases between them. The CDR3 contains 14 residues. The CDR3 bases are TGCGCCAGCAGCTATTACAGGGCGCACTCACCCCTCCACTTT. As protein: CASSYYRAHSPLHF.

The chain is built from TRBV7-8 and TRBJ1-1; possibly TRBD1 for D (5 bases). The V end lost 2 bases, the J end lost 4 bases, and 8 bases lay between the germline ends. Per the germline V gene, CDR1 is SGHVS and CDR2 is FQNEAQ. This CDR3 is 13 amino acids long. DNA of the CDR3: TGTGCCAGCAGCTTAATCCAGGGCACTGAAGCTTTCTTT. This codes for CASSLIQGTEAFF.

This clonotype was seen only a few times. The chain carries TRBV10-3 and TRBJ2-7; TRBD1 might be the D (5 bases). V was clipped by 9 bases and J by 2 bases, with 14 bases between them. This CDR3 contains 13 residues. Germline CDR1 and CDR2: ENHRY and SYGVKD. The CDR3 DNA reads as TGTGCCATTAACCAGGGAACACCCTACGAGCAGTACTTC. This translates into CAINQGTPYEQYF.

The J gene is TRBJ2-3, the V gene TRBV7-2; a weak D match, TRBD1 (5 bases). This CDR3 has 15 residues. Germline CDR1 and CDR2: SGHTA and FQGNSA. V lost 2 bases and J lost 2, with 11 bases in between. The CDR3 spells CASSLMGRNTDTQYF. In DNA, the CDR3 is TGTGCCAGCAGCTTAATGGGGCGGAACACAGATACGCAGTATTTT.

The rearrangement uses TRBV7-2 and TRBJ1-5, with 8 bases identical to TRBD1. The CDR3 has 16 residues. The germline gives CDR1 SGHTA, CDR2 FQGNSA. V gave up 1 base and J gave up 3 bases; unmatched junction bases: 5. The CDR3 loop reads CASSLERTGNNQPQHF. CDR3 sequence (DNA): TGTGCCAGCAGCTTAGAGAGGACAGGGAACAATCAGCCCCAGCATTTT.

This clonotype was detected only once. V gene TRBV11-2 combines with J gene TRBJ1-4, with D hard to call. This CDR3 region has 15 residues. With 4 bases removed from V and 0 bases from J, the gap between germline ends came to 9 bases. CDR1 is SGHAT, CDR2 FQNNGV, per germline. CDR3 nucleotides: TGTGCCAGCAGCTCTAGGCCTACAACTAATGAAAAACTGTTTTTT. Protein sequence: CASSSRPTTNEKLFF.

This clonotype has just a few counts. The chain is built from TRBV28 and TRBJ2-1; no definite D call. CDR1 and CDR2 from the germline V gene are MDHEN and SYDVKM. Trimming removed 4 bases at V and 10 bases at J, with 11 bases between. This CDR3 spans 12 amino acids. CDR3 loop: CASSWALREQFF. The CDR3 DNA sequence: TGTGCCAGCAGTTGGGCCCTGAGGGAGCAGTTCTTC.

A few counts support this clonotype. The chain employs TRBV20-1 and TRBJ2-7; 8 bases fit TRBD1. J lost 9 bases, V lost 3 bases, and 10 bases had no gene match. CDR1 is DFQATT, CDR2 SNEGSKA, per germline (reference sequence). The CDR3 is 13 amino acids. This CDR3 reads CSASPGGASGQYF. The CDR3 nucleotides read TGCAGTGCTAGCCCAGGGGGCGCCTCCGGGCAGTACTTC.

The CDR3 nucleotides read TGTGCCAGCAGCGATCCCGGGGCAGGGGGCTCCTACGAGCAGTACTTC. This sequence encodes CASSDPGAGGSYEQYF. The chain carries TRBV7-8 and TRBJ2-7; TRBD1 aligns across 7 bases. The CDR3 covers 16 residues. J lost 0 bases, V lost 5 bases, and 10 bases had no gene match. The germline V gene has CDR1 SGHVS and CDR2 FQNEAQ.

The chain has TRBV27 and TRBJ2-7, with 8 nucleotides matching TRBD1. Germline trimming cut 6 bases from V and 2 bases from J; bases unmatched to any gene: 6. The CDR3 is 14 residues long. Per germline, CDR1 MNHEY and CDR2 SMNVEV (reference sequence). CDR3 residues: CASSPRGPAYEQYF. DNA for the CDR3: TGTGCCAGCAGCCCCAGGGGGCCCGCCTACGAGCAGTACTTC.

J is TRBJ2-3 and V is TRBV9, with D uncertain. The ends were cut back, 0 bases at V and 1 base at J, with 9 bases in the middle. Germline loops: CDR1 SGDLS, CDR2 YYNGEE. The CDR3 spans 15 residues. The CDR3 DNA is TGTGCCAGCAGCGTAGTCCCCCAGGGCACAGATACGCAGTATTTT. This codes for CASSVVPQGTDTQYF.

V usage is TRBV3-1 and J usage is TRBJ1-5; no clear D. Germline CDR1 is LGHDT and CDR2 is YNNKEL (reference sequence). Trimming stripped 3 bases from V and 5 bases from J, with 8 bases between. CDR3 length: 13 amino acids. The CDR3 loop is CASSHEYDQPQHF. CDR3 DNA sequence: TGTGCCAGCAGCCATGAATATGATCAGCCCCAGCATTTT. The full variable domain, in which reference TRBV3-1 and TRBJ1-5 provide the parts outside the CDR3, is DTAVSQTPKYLVTQMGNDKSIKCEQNLGHDTMYWYKQDSKKFLKIMFSYNNKELIINETVPNRFSPKSPDKAHLNLHINSLELGDSAVYFCASSHEYDQPQHFGDGTRLSIL.

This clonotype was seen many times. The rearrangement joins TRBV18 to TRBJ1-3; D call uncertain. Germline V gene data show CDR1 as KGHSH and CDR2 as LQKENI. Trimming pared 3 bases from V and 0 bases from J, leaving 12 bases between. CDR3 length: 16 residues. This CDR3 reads CASSPQRADSGNTIYF. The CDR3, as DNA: TGTGCCAGCTCACCGCAGCGGGCGGACTCTGGAAACACCATATATTTT.

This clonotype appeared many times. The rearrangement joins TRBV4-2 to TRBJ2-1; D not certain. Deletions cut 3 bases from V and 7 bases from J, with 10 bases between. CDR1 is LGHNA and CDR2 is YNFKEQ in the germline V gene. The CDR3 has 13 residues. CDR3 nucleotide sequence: TGTGCCAGCAGCCAGGCAAGTACAAATGAGCAGTTCTTC. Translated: CASSQASTNEQFF.

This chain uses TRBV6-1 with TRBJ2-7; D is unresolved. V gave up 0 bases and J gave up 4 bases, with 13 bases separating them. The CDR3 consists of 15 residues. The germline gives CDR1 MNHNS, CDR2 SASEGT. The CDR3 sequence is CASSEARTGLYEQYF. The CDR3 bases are TGTGCCAGCAGTGAAGCTAGGACCGGCTTATACGAGCAGTACTTC.

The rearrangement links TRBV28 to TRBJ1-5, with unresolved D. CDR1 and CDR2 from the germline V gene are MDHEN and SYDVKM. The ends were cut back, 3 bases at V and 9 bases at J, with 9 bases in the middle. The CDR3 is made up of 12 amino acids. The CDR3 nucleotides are TGTGCCAGCAGTTTTGGGCTGGGGCCCCAGCATTTT. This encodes CASSFGLGPQHF.